This T cell receptor (beta chain) derives from a study of identical twins. V dropped 3 bases and J dropped 4 bases, with 6 bases sitting between them. The CDR3 spans 12 residues. CDR1 and CDR2 from the germline V gene are ENHRY and SYGVKD. Unique molecular identifiers were in the cDNA, with template-switch universal primer binding. TCRdb analysed the 5' RACE reads with MiXCR anew, one entry per CDR3 protein. The sample shows hundreds of thousands of distinct CDR3 sequences, roughly 8% of them seen only once. Study observations and caveats: Insertions were reduced in abundant cord blood beta clonotypes but not in memory repertoires.

This clonotype was seen a handful of times. Its matching antigen is unknown. A further study also used this sample, focusing on yellow fever vaccine responses in identical twins.

Sequenced sample: PBMCs. This TCR was sampled from a woman between 18 and 30 years old in good health. The genes are TRBV10-3 and TRBJ1-2; D is perhaps TRBD1 (6 bases). CDR3 loop: CAISDRGYGYTF. The CDR3 DNA is TGTGCCATCAGTGACAGGGGCTATGGCTACACCTTC.